Listed here are 20 T cell receptor beta chains from one sample, sequenced in a study of blood T cell repertoires in COVID-19. Data came from immunoSEQ multiplex PCR; TCRdb stores just in-frame clones and leaves some out. The table records more than 200,000 clones, roughly nine tenths of them present only once. Material: peripheral blood. These receptors were taken from a man in his forties or fifties with acute or convalescent COVID-19.

The rearrangement uses TRBV2 and TRBJ2-1, with no clear D. This CDR3 is built from 17 residues. Per the germline V gene, CDR1 is SNHLY and CDR2 is FYNNEI. V lost 4 bases to trimming and J lost 0 bases, with 16 bases between them. The CDR3 DNA is TGTGCCAGCAGTGTGCCTCGAAACGAGAGCTCCTACAATGAGCAGTTCTTC. Its translation is CASSVPRNESSYNEQFF. Complete variable domain (other parts from reference TRBV2 and TRBJ2-1): EPEVTQTPSHQVTQMGQEVILRCVPISNHLYFYWYRQILGQKVEFLVSFYNNEISEKSEIFDDQFSVERPDGSNFTLKIRSTKLEDSAMYFCASSVPRNESSYNEQFFGPGTRLTVL.

This rearrangement joins TRBV28 to TRBJ1-6; weak D call: TRBD1 (6 bases). The length of the CDR3 is 12 residues. Per germline, CDR1 MDHEN and CDR2 SYDVKM. Trimming shortened V by 3 bases and J by 13 bases, and 10 bases separated the two germline ends. The CDR3 DNA reads TGTGCCAGCAGTTTGCAGGGGCGGCCCCTCCACTTT. Its protein product is CASSLQGRPLHF.

This clone was counted only a few times. This chain joins TRBV29-1 and TRBJ1-5; weak D call: TRBD1 (6 bases). Trimming pared 5 bases from V and 2 bases from J, leaving 13 bases between. This CDR3 comprises 14 residues. Germline V gene lookup returns CDR1 SQVTM and CDR2 ANQGSEA. The CDR3 DNA follows: TGCAGCGTTACGAACAGGGACGGCAATCAGCCCCAGCATTTT. This codes for CSVTNRDGNQPQHF.

The chain has TRBV19 and TRBJ2-1, with 7 bases lining up with TRBD2. Germline CDR1 LNHDA, CDR2 SQIVND (reference sequence). The CDR3 is 15 residues long. Trimming at V came to 3 bases and at J to 2 bases, leaving 4 bases not matched to a gene. The CDR3 DNA sequence: TGTGCCAGTAGTATCAGTAGCGGGCCCTACAATGAGCAGTTCTTC. This encodes CASSISSGPYNEQFF.

The chain carries TRBV7-2 and TRBJ2-3, with 8 nucleotides matching TRBD2. This CDR3 spans 14 amino acids. Germline CDR1 and CDR2: SGHTA and FQGNSA. The ends lost 4 bases at V and 6 bases at J; junction bases unmatched: 6. DNA for the CDR3: TGTGCCAGCAGCTCCTTAGCGGGGCAGGATACGCAGTATTTT. It is translated as CASSSLAGQDTQYF.

The V gene is TRBV7-9, the J gene TRBJ2-2, with a tentative D call TRBD1 (6 bases). The CDR3 runs to 16 residues. Germline V CDR1 and CDR2: SEHNR, FQNEAQ (reference sequence). The V end lost 1 base, the J end lost 4 bases, and 13 bases lay between the germline ends. Here the CDR3 reads CASSLVGTGFTGELFF. In DNA form, the CDR3 reads TGTGCCAGCAGCTTAGTGGGTACAGGGTTCACCGGGGAGCTGTTTTTT.

The V gene is TRBV2, the J gene TRBJ1-5; TRBD1 might be the D (5 bases). CDR1 and CDR2 (germline): SNHLY, FYNNEI. This CDR3 has 15 residues. The ends were cut back, 4 bases at V and 7 bases at J, with 17 bases in the middle. This CDR3 reads CASSGATGGRQPQHF. CDR3 coding DNA: TGTGCCAGCAGTGGCGCCACCGGGGGTCGGCAGCCCCAGCATTTT.

This chain uses TRBV27 with TRBJ2-5; D ambiguous. With 3 bases removed from V and 7 bases from J, the gap between germline ends came to 9 bases. CDR1 and CDR2 from the germline V gene are MNHEY and SMNVEV (reference sequence). The length of the CDR3 is 12 residues. For the CDR3, the DNA is TGTGCCAGCAGTTTGCCCCCCGGGACCCAGTACTTC. This sequence encodes CASSLPPGTQYF.

The chain is built from TRBV19 and TRBJ1-2, with D possibly TRBD1 on 5 matching bases. The germline V gene has CDR1 LNHDA and CDR2 SQIVND (reference sequence). V was shortened by 5 bases and J by 2 bases, with 15 bases between the two germline ends. The CDR3 covers 15 residues. The CDR3 loop reads CASSPGGTVNYGYTF. For the CDR3, the DNA is TGTGCCAGTAGTCCAGGCGGGACGGTAAACTATGGCTACACCTTC.

The chain joins TRBV7-8 to TRBJ2-4, with D uncertain. V was shortened by 4 bases and J by 7 bases, with 11 bases between the two germline ends. This CDR3 spans 13 amino acids. Germline lookup yields CDR1 SGHVS and CDR2 FQNEAQ. DNA for the CDR3: TGTGCCAGCAGCTCACTCGCATCGAACATTCAGTACTTC. It yields the protein CASSSLASNIQYF.

CDR3 in DNA: TGCGCCAGCAGCTCGCCGGGACAGGGGCTTTACGAGCAGTACTTC. This encodes CASSSPGQGLYEQYF. The rearrangement uses TRBV5-1 and TRBJ2-7, with TRBD1 matching 10 bases. Germline-derived CDR1 and CDR2 are SGHRS and YFSETQ. With 3 bases clipped from V and 4 bases from J, the junction kept 7 bases outside the gene matches. This CDR3 has 15 residues. Using reference TRBV5-1 and TRBJ2-7 for the parts outside the CDR3, the full variable domain is KAGVTQTPRYLIKTRGQQVTLSCSPISGHRSVSWYQQTPGQGLQFLFEYFSETQRNKGNFPGRFSGRQFSNSRSEMNVSTLELGDSALYLCASSSPGQGLYEQYFGPGTRLTVT.

V and J are TRBV4-2 and TRBJ2-2; 10 bases agree with TRBD2. Germline loops: CDR1 LGHNA, CDR2 YNFKEQ. Germline trimming cut 4 bases from V and 2 bases from J; bases unmatched to any gene: 10. This CDR3 spans 18 amino acids. This CDR3 is CASSLAGGLSLNTGELFF. Written as DNA, the CDR3 is TGTGCCAGCAGCCTAGCGGGAGGCCTTTCCTTAAACACCGGGGAGCTGTTTTTT.

The chain couples TRBV5-4 to TRBJ2-7; a possible D gene is TRBD2 (6 bases). The CDR3 runs to 17 residues. V shed 4 bases and J shed 6 bases, with 26 bases lying between them. Per the germline V gene, CDR1 is SGHNT and CDR2 is YYREEE (reference sequence). CDR3: CASSISRDSLWPAEQYF. Written as DNA, the CDR3 is TGTGCCAGCAGCATATCTCGGGACTCCCTGTGGCCCGCCGAGCAGTACTTC.

The chain has TRBV6-5 and TRBJ2-5; 8 nucleotides agree with TRBD1. Trimming took 7 bases from V and 3 from J; bases not matched to a gene: 4. The germline gives CDR1 MNHEY, CDR2 SVGAGI. The CDR3 consists of 13 residues. The CDR3 coding sequence is TGTGCCAGCACCGTGACAGGGGAAGAGACCCAGTACTTC. Protein: CASTVTGEETQYF.

This chain connects TRBV4-2 to TRBJ2-1, with 9 bases identical to TRBD2. The germline V gene encodes CDR1 LGHNA and CDR2 YNFKEQ. Trimming took 4 bases from V and 3 from J; bases not matched to a gene: 13. The CDR3 sequence is 18 residues long. CDR3 region: CASSRTPLAGEGYNEQFF. The CDR3 region has the DNA TGTGCCAGCAGCCGCACGCCTTTAGCGGGAGAAGGCTACAATGAGCAGTTCTTC.

This clone was detected once. The rearrangement links TRBV5-1 to TRBJ2-7, with D perhaps TRBD1 (6 bases). This CDR3 is built from 15 residues. Germline lookup yields CDR1 SGHRS and CDR2 YFSETQ. Trimming cost V 4 bases and J 0 bases, with 14 bases left between them. This CDR3 reads CASSGRTVSSYEQYF. The CDR3 DNA follows: TGCGCCAGCAGCGGGCGGACAGTTAGCTCCTACGAGCAGTACTTC.

The genes are TRBV3-1 (or the pseudogene TRBV3-2) and TRBJ1-1; the D gene is possibly TRBD1 (6 bases). The V gene lost 6 bases and the J gene lost 1 base, with 18 bases spanning the gap. The CDR3 covers 16 residues. Germline-derived CDR1 and CDR2 are LGHDT and YNNKEL (reference sequence). In nucleotides, the CDR3 is TGTGCCAGCAGACCTAATACAGGGATAAGGAACACTGAAGCTTTCTTT. Protein sequence: CASRPNTGIRNTEAFF.

The chain uses TRBV28 and TRBJ1-5; D is perhaps TRBD1 (6 bases). The germline gives CDR1 MDHEN, CDR2 SYDVKM. V dropped 3 bases and J dropped 4 bases, with 16 bases sitting between them. The CDR3 consists of 16 residues. The CDR3 DNA is TGTGCCAGCAGTTTTTACCGGACAGTCTTAAATCAGCCCCAGCATTTT. Residues: CASSFYRTVLNQPQHF.

The CDR3 DNA sequence: TGTGCCAGCAGCTTAGCCGCTAGCGACTACAATGAGCAGTTCTTC. This sequence encodes CASSLAASDYNEQFF. This rearrangement joins TRBV7-9 to TRBJ2-1; D may be TRBD2 (6 bases). This CDR3 region has 15 residues. Trimming left V 0 bases short and J 3 bases short, with 9 bases between. Germline V gene sequence: CDR1 SEHNR, CDR2 FQNEAQ (reference sequence). Full variable domain (missing parts from reference TRBV7-9 and TRBJ2-1): DTGVSQNPRHKITKRGQNVTFRCDPISEHNRLYWYRQTLGQGPEFLTYFQNEAQLEKSRLLSDRFSAERPKGSFSTLEIQRTEQGDSAMYLCASSLAASDYNEQFFGPGTRLTVL.

This sequence joins TRBV19 and TRBJ1-2; unclear D gene. Germline V gene data show CDR1 as LNHDA and CDR2 as SQIVND (reference sequence). Deletions cut 5 bases from V and 8 bases from J, with 15 bases between. The CDR3 is made up of 13 amino acids. The CDR3 is CASSAGIPDGYTF. The CDR3 region has the DNA TGTGCCAGTAGTGCCGGGATCCCTGACGGCTACACCTTC.